A single sample is the source of the 16 T cell receptor beta chains below, sequenced in a study of technical replicates of blood from a few donors. Data came from immunoSEQ multiplex PCR; TCRdb stores just in-frame clones and leaves some out. The sample includes tens of thousands of clones, roughly nine tenths of them seen just once. The sample was PBMCs. These TCRs come from a human donor in good health. Some clones in this sample may be carry-over from other donors' samples.

Here the CDR3 DNA reads TGTGCCACCAGCAGAGAGGGCCAGGGGCTCGACGAGCAGTACTTC. Encoded protein: CATSREGQGLDEQYF. The chain recombines TRBV15 with TRBJ2-7; D perhaps matches TRBD1 (6 bases). Per germline, CDR1 LNHNV and CDR2 YYDKDF (reference sequence). The CDR3 length is 15 residues. The germline V and J ends were trimmed by 0 bases and 5 bases, with 14 bases remaining between them.

This clone has just a few counts. This chain joins TRBV6-6 and TRBJ2-4; D remains unclear. Trimming removed 2 bases from V and 15 bases from J, with 11 bases in between. Germline V gene data show CDR1 as MNHNY and CDR2 as SVGAGI (reference sequence). The CDR3 has 11 amino acids. The CDR3 region has the DNA TGTGCCAGCAGTTACCGGCAGGCCTGGTACTTC. It yields the protein CASSYRQAWYF.

The DNA for the CDR3 is TGTGCCAGCAGCGCCGGACAGGGACGGAATGAAAAACTGTTTTTT. Protein sequence: CASSAGQGRNEKLFF. The genes are TRBV9 and TRBJ1-4; 8 bases are a match to TRBD1. CDR3 length: 15 amino acids. Germline V gene lookup returns CDR1 SGDLS and CDR2 YYNGEE. The junction had 6 bases not matched to a gene; V was cut back by 3 bases and J by 5 bases. Full variable domain (outside the CDR3, taken from reference TRBV9 and TRBJ1-4): DSGVTQTPKHLITATGQRVTLRCSPRSGDLSVYWYQQSLDQGLQFLIQYYNGEERAKGNILERFSAQQFPDLHSELNLSSLELGDSALYFCASSAGQGRNEKLFFGSGTQLSVL.

V is TRBV4-1 and J is TRBJ2-7, with D perhaps matching TRBD2 (6 bases). CDR3 length equals 15 residues. In germline, CDR1 is MGHRA, CDR2 YSYEKL. The ends were cut back, 4 bases at V and 3 bases at J, with 16 bases in the middle. The CDR3 nucleotides read TGCGCCAGCAGCCCGTCCGGGAGCCAGGGCTACGAGCAGTACTTC. It yields the protein CASSPSGSQGYEQYF.

This chain joins TRBV5-4 and TRBJ1-2, with TRBD1 matching 9 bases. With V trimmed by 0 bases and J by 4 bases, 7 bases remained unmatched. There are 16 residues in the CDR3. Germline assignment: CDR1 SGHNT and CDR2 YYREEE (reference sequence). The CDR3 loop is CASSLANRGRAYGYTF. CDR3 nucleotide sequence: TGTGCCAGCAGCTTGGCCAACAGGGGGCGCGCCTATGGCTACACCTTC.

V gene TRBV19 combines with J gene TRBJ1-4, with 8 bases fitting TRBD1. V lost 9 bases to trimming and J lost 12 bases; unmatched junction nucleotides: 15. Germline-derived CDR1 and CDR2 are LNHDA and SQIVND (reference sequence). The CDR3 contains 14 residues. The CDR3 loop reads CASLGQGRRMQLFF. CDR3 DNA sequence: TGTGCCAGCCTAGGACAGGGACGGAGGATGCAACTGTTTTTT.

This clone was detected only once. V usage is TRBV28 and J usage is TRBJ1-2, with a tentative D call TRBD1 (6 bases). The V and J ends lost 0 bases and 10 bases respectively, with 15 bases between them. From germline, CDR1 is MDHEN and CDR2 SYDVKM. CDR3 length: 14 residues. The CDR3: CASSLWDSLRDYTF. CDR3 bases: TGTGCCAGCAGTTTATGGGACAGCCTGCGCGACTACACCTTC.

This clone showed up just once. This rearrangement joins TRBV6-6 to TRBJ1-3; perhaps TRBD1 as D (6 bases). The CDR3 extends over 15 amino acids. Germline V lookup: CDR1 MNHNY, CDR2 SVGAGI (reference sequence). Trimming took 6 bases from V and 1 from J, leaving 13 bases between them. The CDR3 region has the DNA TGTGCCAGCAGCCACAGGGAACCTTCTGGAAACACCATATATTTT. Translated, it gives CASSHREPSGNTIYF.

The chain joins TRBV4-2 to TRBJ2-3, with TRBD1 matching 7 bases. The CDR3 has 15 residues. V shed 2 bases, J shed 1 base, and the junction held 3 bases outside the gene matches. The germline gives CDR1 LGHNA, CDR2 YNFKEQ. CDR3 DNA: TGTGCCAGCAGCCAAAATCAGGGGGGCACAGATACGCAGTATTTT. It specifies CASSQNQGGTDTQYF.

This sequence joins TRBV5-6 and TRBJ2-7; D is ambiguous. CDR1 and CDR2 (germline): SGHDT, YYEEEE. V lost 1 base and J lost 3, with 5 bases in between. The CDR3 is 12 residues long. CDR3: CASSLSSYEQYF. CDR3 nucleotides: TGTGCCAGCAGCTTGTCTAGCTACGAGCAGTACTTC.

This sequence joins TRBV2 and TRBJ2-7, with 7 bases lining up with TRBD1. Looked up from germline, CDR1 is SNHLY and CDR2 is FYNNEI. CDR3 size: 14 residues. V lost 6 bases, J lost 3 bases, and 8 bases stayed unmatched. The CDR3 nucleotides read TGTGCCAGCAGCTGGACAGGCACTGACTACGAGCAGTACTTC. Translated: CASSWTGTDYEQYF.

As DNA, the CDR3 is TGTGCCAGCAGCCCGGGCCCGGGACTAGCGGGAGTGGAGGAGCAGTACTTC. This translates into CASSPGPGLAGVEEQYF. This chain uses TRBV5-4 with TRBJ2-7; 14 nucleotides match TRBD2. This CDR3 has 17 residues. The trim removed 4 bases at V and 7 bases at J, leaving 13 bases unmatched. The germline CDR1 and CDR2 sequences are SGHNT and YYREEE (reference sequence).

This chain links TRBV7-2 with TRBJ2-1; possibly TRBD1 for D (5 bases). The CDR3 totals 11 residues. Germline V gene lookup returns CDR1 SGHTA and CDR2 FQGNSA. Trimming took 5 bases from V and 12 from J, leaving 11 bases between them. CDR3 loop: CASSAGDRQFF. In nucleotides, the CDR3 is TGTGCCAGCAGCGCCGGAGACAGGCAGTTCTTC.

This rearrangement joins TRBV7-3 to TRBJ2-2; possibly TRBD2 for D (5 bases). V dropped 5 bases and J dropped 5 bases, with 21 bases sitting between them. The V gene's germline CDR1 is SGHTA and CDR2 FQGTGA. This CDR3 has 17 amino acids. In DNA, the CDR3 is TGTGCCAGCAGCCCGTTCCGAGGGATACAGAAAACCGGGGAGCTGTTTTTT. This translates into CASSPFRGIQKTGELFF.

The rearrangement uses TRBV7-2 and TRBJ2-4; D unclear. Deletions cut 8 bases from V and 0 bases from J, with 8 bases between. Germline V lookup: CDR1 SGHTA, CDR2 FQGNSA. The CDR3 totals 13 residues. DNA of the CDR3: TGTGCCAGCGTGGGCCTAGCCAAAAACATTCAGTACTTC. This codes for CASVGLAKNIQYF. Using reference TRBV7-2 and TRBJ2-4 for the parts outside the CDR3, the full variable domain is GAGVSQSPSNKVTEKGKDVELRCDPISGHTALYWYRQSLGQGLEFLIYFQGNSAPDKSGLPSDRFSAERTGGSVSTLTIQRTQQEDSAVYLCASVGLAKNIQYFGAGTRLSVL.

The chain couples TRBV7-2 to TRBJ2-3, with 10 bases aligning to TRBD2. V dropped 5 bases and J dropped 4; count of bases not matched to a gene: 6. CDR1 and CDR2 (germline): SGHTA, FQGNSA. CDR3 length: 15 residues. The DNA for the CDR3 is TGTGCCAGCAGCCACCAGCGGGAGGGCCCAGATACGCAGTATTTT. It specifies CASSHQREGPDTQYF. The full variable domain, its missing parts supplied by reference TRBV7-2 and TRBJ2-3, is GAGVSQSPSNKVTEKGKDVELRCDPISGHTALYWYRQSLGQGLEFLIYFQGNSAPDKSGLPSDRFSAERTGGSVSTLTIQRTQQEDSAVYLCASSHQREGPDTQYFGPGTRLTVL.